This T cell receptor (beta chain) was found in a study of shared clonotypes between healthy human individuals. This clone was counted a single time. The naive CD8 subset, CD45RO-negative cells positively selected for CCR7, excluded terminally differentiated effector memory CD45RA+ cells. Authors' analysis steps: ImmunoSEQ only sent back junction sequences with no quality scores, so filtering was done differently. TCRdb's copy holds only in-frame clones and misses some; the assay was immunoSEQ multiplex PCR. The V and J calls and clone size were taken over from that table, and D and trimming were inferred from the DNA. The sample records 1.5 million to 2.5 million clones, just under 95% being singletons. Sequencing was carried out using naive CD8+ T cells sorted from blood. The source is a man younger than 30 in good health.

The CDR3 loop is CASRGTGPNEKLFF. The DNA for the CDR3 is TGTGCCAGCAGAGGGACAGGGCCGAATGAAAAACTGTTTTTT. The rearrangement uses TRBV6-6 and TRBJ1-4; TRBD1 matches 9 bases. CDR1 and CDR2 (germline): MNHNY, SVGAGI (reference sequence). The CDR3 has 14 amino acids. V lost 6 bases to trimming and J lost 5 bases; unmatched junction nucleotides: 4.